Here is one T cell receptor (beta chain) with its context. Individual patients had between 1 and 8 samples, taken pretreatment and on-treatment. Using immunoSEQ multiplex PCR, the repertoire was profiled, and TCRdb retains in-frame clones only, with some absent. This table has about 30,000 clones, approximately 87% appearing once. The data derive from a study of PD-L1 blockade in urothelial cancer. Background on the study: Samples of blood were analyzed 3 weeks (second dose) and 6 weeks after treatment start.

CDR1 LNHDA and CDR2 SQIVND come from the germline V gene (reference sequence). Trimming took 7 bases from V and 0 from J, leaving 24 bases between them. The CDR3 extends over 19 amino acids. The sequencing used PBMCs, collected around atezolizumab (anti-PD-L1) treatment. The sequence was collected from a man aged 50-59 years with urothelial cancer. This chain links TRBV19 with TRBJ2-2; TRBD1 might be the D (6 bases). DNA for the CDR3: TGTGCCAGTACCCCCTGGGGGCAGGCCCCCATCGCGAACACCGGGGAGCTGTTTTTT. Encoded protein: CASTPWGQAPIANTGELFF.